The TCR beta chain under discussion was sequenced for a study of blood T cell repertoires in COVID-19. As for the study in general: Acute and convalescent COVID-19 samples came from the United States, Italy and Spain.

The CDR3 contains 12 residues. Trimming removed 5 bases from V and 7 bases from J, with 9 bases in between. From germline, CDR1 is MNHEY and CDR2 SMNVEV (reference sequence). Clones were read by immunoSEQ multiplex PCR, and TCRdb kept only the in-frame ones, dropping some. The sample has 55,000 to 65,000 clones; 85% to 90% are singletons. Sequenced sample: peripheral blood. The receptor was derived from a woman aged 55-75 years with COVID-19, enrolled during active disease. V usage is TRBV27 and J usage is TRBJ1-5; D gene uncertain. The CDR3 sequence: CASSPVGQPQHF. CDR3 nucleotides: TGTGCCAGCAGTCCCGTGGGCCAGCCCCAGCATTTT.